This passage covers 25 T cell receptor beta chains from one sample sequenced in a study (dated by TCRdb to 2015 to 2017). Receptor libraries were prepared by 5' RACE. These reads were obtained on an Illumina MiSeq. The raw public data were reprocessed by TCRdb itself: fastp quality trimming at Q25, MiXCR clonotype calling, in-frame beta chains only. Every CDR3 protein is listed once, alongside the most common genes and DNA of its rows. This sample has around 33,000 distinct CDR3 sequences in its table, and around 24% of those were observed once. Clones ranked in the top ten supply 4.3% of the sample. The material sequenced was memory CD4+ T cells sorted from blood. This sample's cell subset or site label indicates: memory CD4+ T cells, CD4+CD45RO+CD25-. The receptors come from a female donor with breast cancer.

This clonotype appeared many times. The V call is TRBV6-2 or TRBV6-3, the J call TRBJ1-2; D possibly corresponds to TRBD1 (5 bases). CDR1 and CDR2 from the germline V gene are MNHEY and SVGEGT. This CDR3 comprises 15 residues. Between the trimmed V and J ends, which lost 2 bases and 2 bases, there was a span of 12 bases. The CDR3 here is CASSYTISGNYGYTF. Written as DNA, the CDR3 is TGTGCCAGCAGTTACACCATTTCAGGGAACTATGGCTACACCTTC.

This clonotype was counted a few times. This chain connects TRBV11-3 to TRBJ2-1, with unresolved D. Germline-derived CDR1 and CDR2 are SGHNT and YENEEA. Deletions cut 3 bases from V and 10 bases from J, with 16 bases between. The CDR3 has 14 residues. CDR3 sequence: CASSFPETPGEQFF. DNA for the CDR3: TGTGCCAGCAGCTTCCCAGAAACCCCAGGAGAGCAGTTCTTC.

The chain couples TRBV27 to TRBJ2-7; 11 nucleotides align to TRBD2. V lost 6 bases, J lost 13 bases, and 8 bases stayed unmatched. There are 12 residues in the CDR3. Germline CDR1 is MNHEY and CDR2 is SMNVEV (reference sequence). This chain's CDR3 is CASRNSGGAEYF. In DNA form, the CDR3 reads TGTGCCAGCAGAAATAGCGGGGGGGCCGAATACTTC.

This clonotype was seen a handful of times. A much larger clone differs by one base, so this may be a read error. The chain recombines TRBV7-9 with TRBJ2-1; the D gene is possibly TRBD2 (5 bases). Germline V gene sequence: CDR1 SEHNR, CDR2 FQNEAQ (reference sequence). CDR3 length: 14 amino acids. DNA for the CDR3: TGTACCAGCAGCCGTGACCGGGACTACAATGAGCAGTTCTTC. It codes for CTSSRDRDYNEQFF.

Remarks on this clonotype: One base away lies a much larger clone, so this may be a sequencing read error. The chain couples TRBV6-2 or TRBV6-3 to TRBJ2-7; TRBD2 aligns across 7 bases. Germline values: CDR1 MNHEY, CDR2 SVGEGT. The CDR3 runs 15 residues. CDR3 sequence reads: CAGSSMGGSAYEQYF. CDR3 sequence (DNA): TGTGCCGGCAGCTCCATGGGAGGGAGCGCATACGAGCAGTACTTC.

The gene calls are TRBV5-1 and TRBJ2-7; TRBD2 matches 8 bases. The CDR3 is 14 residues long. V lost 2 bases, J lost 1 base, and 2 bases stayed unmatched. Germline V lookup: CDR1 SGHRS, CDR2 YFSETQ. The CDR3 region is CASSFGGGSYEQYF. The DNA of the CDR3 is TGCGCCAGCAGCTTTGGCGGGGGGTCCTACGAGCAGTACTTC.

There are a few counts of this clonotype. The chain combines TRBV7-9 with TRBJ2-2; D call uncertain. Deletions cut 5 bases from V and 2 bases from J, with 3 bases between. The length of the CDR3 is 12 residues. Germline values: CDR1 SEHNR, CDR2 FQNEAQ (reference sequence). The CDR3 bases are TGTGCCAGCAGCAAAAACACCGGGGAGCTGTTTTTT. It is translated as CASSKNTGELFF.

This chain links TRBV4-3 with TRBJ2-1; 10 bases map to TRBD1. The J segment lost 7 bases and the V segment lost 5 bases, leaving 8 bases of the junction unmatched. Per germline, CDR1 LGHNA and CDR2 YSLEER. The CDR3 contains 15 residues. Here the CDR3 DNA reads TGCGCCAGCAGCGATGATTGGACAGGGGGAAATGAGCAGTTCTTC. Its protein is CASSDDWTGGNEQFF.

This clonotype was detected only a few times. The chain joins TRBV3-1 to TRBJ2-3; 7 positions agree with TRBD2. Germline CDR1 is LGHDT and CDR2 is YNNKEL (reference sequence). The CDR3 has 15 residues. The trim removed 3 bases at V and 3 bases at J, leaving 6 bases unmatched. For the CDR3, the DNA is TGTGCCAGCAGCCAGAAAAGCGGGAATACAGATACGCAGTATTTT. Its protein is CASSQKSGNTDTQYF.

V and J are TRBV6-2 or TRBV6-3 and TRBJ2-5; 8 nucleotides match TRBD1. CDR3 length: 15 amino acids. Germline V gene data show CDR1 as MNHEY and CDR2 as SVGEGT. The V and J ends lost 0 bases and 11 bases, in that order; junction bases with no gene match: 11. The CDR3 protein is CASSYSRDRKPYQYF. The CDR3 DNA reads as TGTGCCAGCAGTTACTCCCGGGACAGGAAGCCCTATCAGTACTTC.

This clonotype is judged medium-sized. The chain links TRBV4-1 to TRBJ1-1; D may be TRBD1 (6 bases). This CDR3 region has 12 residues. Germline V lookup: CDR1 MGHRA, CDR2 YSYEKL. The V end lost 1 base, the J end lost 11 bases, and 11 bases lay between the germline ends. The DNA of the CDR3 is TGCGCCAGCAGCCAAGGACCGGGGGCGGCTTTCTTT. Translation gives CASSQGPGAAFF.

The chain links TRBV20-1 to TRBJ2-1; 11 nucleotides line up with TRBD2. CDR1 and CDR2 from the germline V gene are DFQATT and SNEGSKA (reference sequence). After removal of 3 bases from V and 2 bases from J, the junction contained 9 bases not matched to a gene. The CDR3 spans 17 residues. For the CDR3, the DNA is TGCAGTGCTAGGCCCCGGGGACTAGCGGTTCCCTACAATGAGCAGTTCTTC. Translated: CSARPRGLAVPYNEQFF.

This clonotype was picked up a small number of times. This chain joins TRBV18 and TRBJ2-7; 8 nucleotides agree with TRBD2. Germline trimming cut 3 bases from V and 0 bases from J; bases unmatched to any gene: 4. CDR1 and CDR2 from the germline V gene are KGHSH and LQKENI. The CDR3 covers 15 residues. CDR3 nucleotide sequence: TGTGCCAGCTCACCCGGGGGGGGGAGCTCCTACGAGCAGTACTTC. Its translation: CASSPGGGSSYEQYF.

The V and J genes are TRBV30 and TRBJ1-6; 7 nucleotides agree with TRBD1. The V gene end was trimmed by 1 base and the J gene end by 7 bases; junction bases not matched to a gene: 7. Germline loops: CDR1 GTSNPN, CDR2 SVGIG (reference sequence). The CDR3 contains 15 residues. CDR3 amino acids: CAWSGRQGENSPLHF. The CDR3 DNA follows: TGTGCCTGGAGTGGAAGACAGGGAGAGAATTCACCCCTCCACTTT.

Turning to this clonotype: This may be a read error, as it is one base from a much larger clone. V usage is TRBV24-1 and J usage is TRBJ1-1; D is undetermined. Germline V gene sequence: CDR1 KGHDR, CDR2 SFDVKD. The CDR3 length is 13 residues. CDR3 sequence: CAASDRVNTEAFF. CDR3 sequence (DNA): TGTGCCGCCAGTGATAGGGTGAACACTGAAGCTTTCTTT.

A remark on this clonotype: This may come from a read error, since a much larger clone is one base off. The rearrangement uses TRBV4-1 and TRBJ1-1; 7 bases agree with TRBD1. Germline loops: CDR1 MGHRA, CDR2 YSYEKL. The CDR3 loop spans 14 amino acids. CDR3 protein: CASSQQGEDTESFF. CDR3 DNA sequence: TGCGCCAGCAGCCAGCAGGGGGAAGACACTGAATCTTTCTTT.

As regards this clonotype: A much larger clone differs from this one at a single base, so this may be a read error. The rearrangement joins TRBV5-1 to TRBJ2-1; 15 nucleotides align to TRBD2. This CDR3 has 20 amino acids. V lost 0 bases and J lost 0; bases outside the gene matches: 7. The germline V gene has CDR1 SGHRS and CDR2 YFSETQ. The CDR3, as DNA: TGCGCCAGCAGCTTGGTGGTGGGACTAGCGGGGGGCAGCTCCTACAATGAGCAGTTCTTC. Residues: CASSLVVGLAGGSSYNEQFF.

The CDR3 DNA reads TGTGCCAGCAGTCCCCACCTAGCGATCATCTACAATGAGCAGTTCTTC. Its protein product is CASSPHLAIIYNEQFF. The genes are TRBV27 and TRBJ2-1, with D possibly matching TRBD2 (6 bases). Trimming took off 5 bases at V and 3 bases at J, with 17 bases between the two ends. The CDR3 sequence is 16 residues long. Looked up from germline, CDR1 is MNHEY and CDR2 is SMNVEV (reference sequence).

On this clonotype itself: Its ends do not fully match the called genes, so a read error is possible. The V and J genes are TRBV12-3 or TRBV12-4 and TRBJ2-1; D gene uncertain. This CDR3 is built from 12 residues. CDR3 protein: CASSFSYNKQFF. The CDR3 region has the DNA TGTGCCAGCAGTTTCTCATACAATAAGCAGTTCTTC.

V gene TRBV7-6 combines with J gene TRBJ2-3; D gene ambiguous. The CDR3 is made up of 13 amino acids. Trimming cost V 4 bases and J 2 bases, with 7 bases left between them. The germline gives CDR1 SGHVS, CDR2 FNYEAQ. CDR3 bases: TGTGCCAGCAGCTCTCTACACACAGATACGCAGTATTTT. Encoded protein: CASSSLHTDTQYF.

The CDR3 here is CASSQGPQRYIYEQYF. In DNA, the CDR3 is TGTGCCAGCAGCCAAGGACCCCAGCGCTACATCTACGAGCAGTACTTC. The V call is TRBV3-1, the J call TRBJ2-7; D uncertain. Germline assignment: CDR1 LGHDT and CDR2 YNNKEL (reference sequence). CDR3 length: 16 residues. Between the trimmed V and J ends, which lost 1 base and 3 bases, there was a span of 16 bases.

The rearrangement uses TRBV6-6 and TRBJ2-3; TRBD1 or TRBD2 may be the D gene (5 bases each). Trimming removed 8 bases at V and 6 bases at J, with 9 bases between. The CDR3 covers 11 residues. Germline-derived CDR1 and CDR2 are MNHNY and SVGAGI (reference sequence). The CDR3 coding sequence is TGTGCCAGCCAGGGCGGGGATACGCAGTATTTT. Encoded protein: CASQGGDTQYF.

As regards this clonotype: Since a much larger clone is just one base distant, this may be a read error. The rearrangement links TRBV15 to TRBJ1-3; no firm D call. V was trimmed by 3 bases and J by 0 bases, leaving 6 bases between them. The CDR3 contains 14 residues. The germline CDR1 and CDR2 sequences are LNHNV and YYDKDF (reference sequence). CDR3 sequence (DNA): TGTGCCACCAGCAGGGGCAGCTCTGGAAACACCATATATTTT. Its protein is CATSRGSSGNTIYF.

The chain couples TRBV27 to TRBJ2-1; either TRBD1 or TRBD2 may fit D (6 bases each). V lost 2 bases and J 0 bases, leaving 8 bases between the germline ends. This CDR3 has 15 residues. Germline loops: CDR1 MNHEY, CDR2 SMNVEV (reference sequence). For the CDR3, the DNA is TGTGCCAGCAGTTTAAAGGGGGGCTCCTACAATGAGCAGTTCTTC. Residues: CASSLKGGSYNEQFF.

The genes are TRBV27 and TRBJ2-1; perhaps TRBD2 as D (5 bases). Trimming cost V 3 bases and J 0 bases, with 6 bases left between them. The germline V gene has CDR1 MNHEY and CDR2 SMNVEV (reference sequence). The CDR3 loop spans 14 amino acids. This CDR3 reads CASSLGSSYNEQFF. CDR3 nucleotides: TGTGCCAGCAGTTTGGGGAGCTCCTACAATGAGCAGTTCTTC.